This T cell receptor (beta chain) was sequenced during a study of T cell clonotyping in hematopoietic cell transplantation. Background on the study: Recipients' pretransplant samples followed cytoreduction. Study-level points and caveats: Higher Inverse Simpson Index values in graft donor and pretransplant recipient predicted broader posttransplant TCR diversity.

Time point of the sample: recipient sample about 28 days before transplant, after cytoreduction. Details on this clone: Its antigen is undetermined.

Generated by immunoSEQ multiplex PCR, the TCRdb table keeps only in-frame clones and is missing some. Here the sample spans tens of thousands of clones, about 95% being singletons. Per germline, CDR1 SGHNT and CDR2 YENEEA. With 5 bases removed from V and 0 bases from J, the gap between germline ends came to 14 bases. The CDR3 is made up of 16 amino acids. The clonotype originates from a woman aged 45-60 years with acute myeloid leukemia. Some clones in this sample may be carry-over from other donors' samples. Source: peripheral blood mononuclear cells, taken before stem cell transplant. The chain has TRBV11-3 and TRBJ1-5; D unresolved. Here the CDR3 reads CASSPTGTSSNQPQHF. In DNA, the CDR3 is TGTGCCAGCAGCCCCACCGGAACTAGTAGCAATCAGCCCCAGCATTTT.